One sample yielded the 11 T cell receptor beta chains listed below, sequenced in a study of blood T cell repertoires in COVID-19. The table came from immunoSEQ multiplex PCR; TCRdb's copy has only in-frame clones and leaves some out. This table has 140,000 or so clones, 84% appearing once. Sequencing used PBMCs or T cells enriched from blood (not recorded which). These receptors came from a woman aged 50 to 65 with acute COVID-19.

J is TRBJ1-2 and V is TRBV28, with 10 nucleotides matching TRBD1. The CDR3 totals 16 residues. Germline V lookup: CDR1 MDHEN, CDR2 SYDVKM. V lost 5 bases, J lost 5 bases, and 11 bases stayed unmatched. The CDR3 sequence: CASSGTGVQWIYGYTF. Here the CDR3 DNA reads TGTGCCAGCAGTGGGACAGGGGTCCAGTGGATTTATGGCTACACCTTC.

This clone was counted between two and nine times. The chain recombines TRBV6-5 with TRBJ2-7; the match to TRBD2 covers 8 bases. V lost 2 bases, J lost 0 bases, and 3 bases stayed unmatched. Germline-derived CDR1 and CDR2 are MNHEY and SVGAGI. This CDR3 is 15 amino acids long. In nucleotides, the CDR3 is TGTGCCAGCAGTTACGCTAGCGGGCCCTCCTACGAGCAGTACTTC. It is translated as CASSYASGPSYEQYF.

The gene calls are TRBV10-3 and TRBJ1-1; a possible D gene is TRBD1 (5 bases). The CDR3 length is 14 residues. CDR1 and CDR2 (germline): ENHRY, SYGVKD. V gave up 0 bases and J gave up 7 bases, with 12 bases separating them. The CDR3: CAISESGGLGEAFF. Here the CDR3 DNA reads TGTGCCATCAGTGAGTCTGGGGGGTTAGGTGAAGCTTTCTTT.

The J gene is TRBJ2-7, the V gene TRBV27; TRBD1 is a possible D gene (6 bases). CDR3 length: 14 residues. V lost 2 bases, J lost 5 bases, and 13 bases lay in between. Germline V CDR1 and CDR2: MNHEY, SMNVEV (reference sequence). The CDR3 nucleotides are TGTGCCAGCAGTTTACAACAGGGTGGACACGAGCAGTACTTC. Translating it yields CASSLQQGGHEQYF.

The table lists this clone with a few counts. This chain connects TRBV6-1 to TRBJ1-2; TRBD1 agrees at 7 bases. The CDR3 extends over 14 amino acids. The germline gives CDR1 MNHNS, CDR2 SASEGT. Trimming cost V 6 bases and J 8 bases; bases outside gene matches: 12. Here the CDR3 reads CASSPRGDGQGYTF. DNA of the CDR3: TGTGCCAGCAGCCCCAGGGGGGACGGCCAAGGCTACACCTTC.

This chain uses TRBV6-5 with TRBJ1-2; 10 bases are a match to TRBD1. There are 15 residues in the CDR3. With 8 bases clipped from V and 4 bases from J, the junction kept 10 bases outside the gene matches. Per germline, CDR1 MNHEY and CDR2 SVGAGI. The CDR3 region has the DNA TGTGCCAGCCTCTGGACAGGGGGTGGGGCCTATGGCTACACCTTC. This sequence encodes CASLWTGGGAYGYTF.

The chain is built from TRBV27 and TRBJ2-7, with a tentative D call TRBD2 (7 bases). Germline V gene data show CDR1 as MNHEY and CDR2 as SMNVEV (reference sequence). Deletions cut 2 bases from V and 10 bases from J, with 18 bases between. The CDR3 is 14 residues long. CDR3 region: CASSLVYGGAEQYF. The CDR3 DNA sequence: TGTGCCAGCAGTTTAGTGTATGGGGGGGCCGAACAGTACTTC.

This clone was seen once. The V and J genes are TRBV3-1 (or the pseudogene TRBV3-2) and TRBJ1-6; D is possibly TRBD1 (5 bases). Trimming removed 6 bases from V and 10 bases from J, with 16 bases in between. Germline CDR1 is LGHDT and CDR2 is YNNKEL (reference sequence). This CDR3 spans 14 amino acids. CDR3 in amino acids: CASSPQGGGSPLHF. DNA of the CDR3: TGTGCCAGCAGTCCTCAGGGTGGAGGGTCACCCCTCCACTTT.

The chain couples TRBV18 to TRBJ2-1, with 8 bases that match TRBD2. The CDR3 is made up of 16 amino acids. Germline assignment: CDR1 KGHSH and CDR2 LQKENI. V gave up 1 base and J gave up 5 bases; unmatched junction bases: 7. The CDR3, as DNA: TGTGCCAGCTCACCACTAGGTCTAGCGGGTCACAATGAGCAGTTCTTC. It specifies CASSPLGLAGHNEQFF. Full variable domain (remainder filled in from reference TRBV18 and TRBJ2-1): NAGVMQNPRHLVRRRGQEARLRCSPMKGHSHVYWYRQLPEEGLKFMVYLQKENIIDESGMPKERFSAEFPKEGPSILRIQQVVRGDSAAYFCASSPLGLAGHNEQFFGPGTRLTVL.

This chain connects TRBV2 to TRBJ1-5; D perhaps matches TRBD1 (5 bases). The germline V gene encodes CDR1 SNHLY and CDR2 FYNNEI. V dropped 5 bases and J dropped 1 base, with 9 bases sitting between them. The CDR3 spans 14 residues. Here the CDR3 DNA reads TGTGCCAGCAGTCGGCAGGGAAGCAATCAGCCCCAGCATTTT. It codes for CASSRQGSNQPQHF. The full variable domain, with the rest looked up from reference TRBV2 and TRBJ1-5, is EPEVTQTPSHQVTQMGQEVILRCVPISNHLYFYWYRQILGQKVEFLVSFYNNEISEKSEIFDDQFSVERPDGSNFTLKIRSTKLEDSAMYFCASSRQGSNQPQHFGDGTRLSIL.

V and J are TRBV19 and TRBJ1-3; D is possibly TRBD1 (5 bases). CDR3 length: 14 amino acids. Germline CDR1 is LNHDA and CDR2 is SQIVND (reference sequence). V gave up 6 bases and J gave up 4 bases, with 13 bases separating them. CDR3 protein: CASSFAGFGNTIYF. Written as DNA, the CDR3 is TGTGCCAGTAGCTTCGCAGGGTTCGGAAACACCATATATTTT.